The rows below give T cell receptor beta chains drawn from one sample of a study of control samples from healthy donors and cancer patients. Using immunoSEQ multiplex PCR, the repertoire was profiled, and TCRdb retains in-frame clones only, with some absent. The sample has tens of thousands of clones; roughly 90% are singletons. Sequenced input: PBMCs. The receptors here all came from a woman aged 45-65 years with colorectal cancer. The CDR3 runs from the conserved cysteine through the conserved F or W. A D gene is named only where the DNA matches it firmly. Clone size appears in some rows only: once, few, many, or a class for an expanded clone.

j_gene | len | v_gene | d_gene | abundance | CDR3aa | CDR3nt
TRBJ1-4 | 13 | TRBV2 | - | - | CASRWQATEKLFF | TGTGCCAGCAGATGGCAGGCTACCGAAAAACTGTTTTTT
TRBJ1-1 | 14 | TRBV5-8 | - | - | CASILSYLNTEAFF | TGTGCCAGCATCCTCTCCTATCTGAACACTGAAGCTTTCTTT
TRBJ1-1 | 17 | TRBV19 | - | - | CASRRSQGFGLIGEAFF | TGTGCCAGTAGAAGGAGTCAGGGGTTCGGCCTTATAGGTGAAGCTTTCTTT
TRBJ2-1 | 11 | TRBV30 | - | - | CAWSRDKEQFF | TGTGCCTGGAGTCGGGACAAGGAGCAGTTCTTC
TRBJ1-1 | 13 | TRBV18 | - | - | CASSPLEVGEAFF | TGTGCCAGCTCACCCCTCGAGGTGGGTGAAGCTTTCTTT
TRBJ1-2 | 12 | TRBV14 | - | few | CASSQDYGGYTF | TGTGCCAGCAGCCAAGATTACGGTGGCTACACCTTC
TRBJ1-5 | 14 | TRBV5-1 | - | - | CASSLGGGAQPQHF | TGCGCCAGCAGCTTGGGGGGAGGCGCGCAGCCCCAGCATTTT
TRBJ1-4 | 15 | TRBV7-2 | - | - | CATAPGFQTGIKLFF | TGTGCCACCGCTCCAGGGTTCCAAACTGGGATAAAACTGTTTTTT
TRBJ1-5 | 16 | TRBV7-9 | - | - | CASMLRADRFNQPQHF | TGTGCCAGCATGCTTAGGGCAGACAGGTTCAATCAGCCCCAGCATTTT
TRBJ2-1 | 16 | TRBV3-1/TRBV3-2 | - | - | CASSQVVGRTSNEQFF | TGTGCCAGCAGCCAAGTTGTGGGTCGGACATCCAATGAGCAGTTCTTC
TRBJ1-2 | 14 | TRBV30 | - | - | CACHKTDRNYGYTF | TGTGCCTGCCATAAGACAGATCGCAACTATGGCTACACCTTC
TRBJ2-5 | 16 | TRBV24-1 | TRBD1 | - | CATSGRSGQLQETQYF | TGTGCCACCAGTGGCCGATCGGGACAGCTCCAAGAGACCCAGTACTTC
TRBJ1-6 | 14 | TRBV18 | - | - | CASSQDGNNSPLHF | TGTGCCAGCTCACAGGACGGGAATAATTCACCCCTCCACTTT
TRBJ1-2 | 15 | TRBV5-1 | TRBD1 | - | CASSLGDRGLDGYTF | TGCGCCAGCAGCTTGGGGGACAGGGGGCTTGATGGCTACACCTTC
TRBJ2-3 | 16 | TRBV9 | TRBD1 | - | CASSVEGAFSTDTQYF | TGTGCCAGCAGCGTAGAGGGGGCTTTTAGCACAGATACGCAGTATTTT
TRBJ2-2 | 15 | TRBV6-4 | - | once | CASSTEDTNTGELFF | TGTGCCAGCAGTACAGAGGACACGAACACCGGGGAGCTGTTTTTT
TRBJ2-3 | 15 | TRBV9 | - | - | CASSPVGTSTDTQYF | TGTGCCAGCAGCCCGGTGGGTACATCCACAGATACGCAGTATTTT
TRBJ1-2 | 12 | TRBV19 | TRBD1 | - | CASSPGTARYTF | TGTGCCAGTAGTCCCGGGACAGCCCGCTACACCTTC
TRBJ2-2 | 14 | TRBV6-5 | - | once | CASSYQENTGELFF | TGTGCCAGCAGTTACCAGGAGAACACCGGGGAGCTGTTTTTT
TRBJ2-5 | 14 | TRBV7-2 | TRBD2 | - | CASSLALASETQYF | TGTGCCAGCAGCTTAGCACTAGCGTCGGAGACCCAGTACTTC
TRBJ1-1 | 15 | TRBV28 | - | - | CASSPADSLNTEAFF | TGTGCCAGCAGTCCGGCGGACAGTTTGAACACTGAAGCTTTCTTT
TRBJ2-3 | 15 | TRBV20-1 | - | once | CSASGLGQAGDTQYF | TGCAGTGCTAGTGGGCTCGGGCAGGCGGGAGATACGCAGTATTTT
TRBJ2-1 | 12 | TRBV5-1 | - | - | CASSANNNEQFF | TGCGCCAGCAGTGCGAATAACAATGAGCAGTTCTTC
TRBJ1-3 | 15 | TRBV5-1 | - | - | CASSLEGARGNTIYF | TGCGCCAGCAGCTTGGAAGGGGCGCGTGGAAACACCATATATTTT
TRBJ1-3 | 15 | TRBV9 | - | - | CASSDGGGSGNTIYF | TGTGCCAGCAGCGATGGGGGGGGCTCTGGAAACACCATATATTTT
TRBJ1-6 | 14 | TRBV7-8 | - | - | CASSHDRTNSPLHF | TGTGCCAGCAGCCATGACAGGACCAATTCACCCCTCCACTTT
TRBJ1-3 | 13 | TRBV10-3 | - | - | CASGAVSGNTIYF | TGTGCCTCCGGGGCCGTCTCTGGAAACACCATATATTTT